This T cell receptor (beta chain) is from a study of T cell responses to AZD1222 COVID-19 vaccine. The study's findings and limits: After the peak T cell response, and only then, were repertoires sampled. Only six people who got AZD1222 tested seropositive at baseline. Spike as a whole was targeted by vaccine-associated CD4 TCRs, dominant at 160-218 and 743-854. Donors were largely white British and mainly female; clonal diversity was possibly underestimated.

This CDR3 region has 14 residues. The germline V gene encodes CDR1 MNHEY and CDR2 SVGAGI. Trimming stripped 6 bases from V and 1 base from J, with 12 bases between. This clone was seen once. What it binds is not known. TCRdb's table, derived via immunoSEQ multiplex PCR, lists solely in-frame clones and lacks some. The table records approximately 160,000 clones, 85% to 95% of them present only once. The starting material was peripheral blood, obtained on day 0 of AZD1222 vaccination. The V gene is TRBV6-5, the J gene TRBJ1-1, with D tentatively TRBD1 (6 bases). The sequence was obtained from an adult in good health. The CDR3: CASRKGVENTEAFF. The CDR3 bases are TGTGCCAGCAGGAAGGGGGTGGAGAACACTGAAGCTTTCTTT.